This T cell receptor beta chain was sequenced in a study of post-analysis software for immune sequencing data. Study information: Relapsing-remitting, secondary progressive and progressive-relapsing multiple sclerosis courses were included. The study, taken as a whole, reports: Compared with controls, patients showed significantly lower normalized Chao1 diversity. Patients had higher frequencies than controls of five TRBV segments, including TRBV5-6, TRBV5-1 and TRBV20-1.

This clonotype showed up just a few times. As yet, its antigen is unknown. Trimming removed 4 bases at V and 3 bases at J, with 18 bases between. Germline V gene sequence: CDR1 SGHRS, CDR2 YFSETQ. The CDR3 is 16 residues long. cDNA libraries of TCR beta carried unique molecular identifiers. The authors obtained 400,000 to 600,000 cDNA molecules from about 0.94 to 9.7 million T cells. TCRdb re-called the PCR reads through MiXCR, storing one row per CDR3 protein. The data hold about 400,000 distinct CDR3 sequences, with roughly 38% observed a single time. The chain uses TRBV5-1 and TRBJ2-3; no firm D call. The clonotype was recovered from a girl aged 10 to 17 with multiple sclerosis. What was sequenced was blood. The CDR3 bases are TGCGCCAGCAGCCCACCGGCCCACGGTGGTACAGATACGCAGTATTTT. As protein: CASSPPAHGGTDTQYF.